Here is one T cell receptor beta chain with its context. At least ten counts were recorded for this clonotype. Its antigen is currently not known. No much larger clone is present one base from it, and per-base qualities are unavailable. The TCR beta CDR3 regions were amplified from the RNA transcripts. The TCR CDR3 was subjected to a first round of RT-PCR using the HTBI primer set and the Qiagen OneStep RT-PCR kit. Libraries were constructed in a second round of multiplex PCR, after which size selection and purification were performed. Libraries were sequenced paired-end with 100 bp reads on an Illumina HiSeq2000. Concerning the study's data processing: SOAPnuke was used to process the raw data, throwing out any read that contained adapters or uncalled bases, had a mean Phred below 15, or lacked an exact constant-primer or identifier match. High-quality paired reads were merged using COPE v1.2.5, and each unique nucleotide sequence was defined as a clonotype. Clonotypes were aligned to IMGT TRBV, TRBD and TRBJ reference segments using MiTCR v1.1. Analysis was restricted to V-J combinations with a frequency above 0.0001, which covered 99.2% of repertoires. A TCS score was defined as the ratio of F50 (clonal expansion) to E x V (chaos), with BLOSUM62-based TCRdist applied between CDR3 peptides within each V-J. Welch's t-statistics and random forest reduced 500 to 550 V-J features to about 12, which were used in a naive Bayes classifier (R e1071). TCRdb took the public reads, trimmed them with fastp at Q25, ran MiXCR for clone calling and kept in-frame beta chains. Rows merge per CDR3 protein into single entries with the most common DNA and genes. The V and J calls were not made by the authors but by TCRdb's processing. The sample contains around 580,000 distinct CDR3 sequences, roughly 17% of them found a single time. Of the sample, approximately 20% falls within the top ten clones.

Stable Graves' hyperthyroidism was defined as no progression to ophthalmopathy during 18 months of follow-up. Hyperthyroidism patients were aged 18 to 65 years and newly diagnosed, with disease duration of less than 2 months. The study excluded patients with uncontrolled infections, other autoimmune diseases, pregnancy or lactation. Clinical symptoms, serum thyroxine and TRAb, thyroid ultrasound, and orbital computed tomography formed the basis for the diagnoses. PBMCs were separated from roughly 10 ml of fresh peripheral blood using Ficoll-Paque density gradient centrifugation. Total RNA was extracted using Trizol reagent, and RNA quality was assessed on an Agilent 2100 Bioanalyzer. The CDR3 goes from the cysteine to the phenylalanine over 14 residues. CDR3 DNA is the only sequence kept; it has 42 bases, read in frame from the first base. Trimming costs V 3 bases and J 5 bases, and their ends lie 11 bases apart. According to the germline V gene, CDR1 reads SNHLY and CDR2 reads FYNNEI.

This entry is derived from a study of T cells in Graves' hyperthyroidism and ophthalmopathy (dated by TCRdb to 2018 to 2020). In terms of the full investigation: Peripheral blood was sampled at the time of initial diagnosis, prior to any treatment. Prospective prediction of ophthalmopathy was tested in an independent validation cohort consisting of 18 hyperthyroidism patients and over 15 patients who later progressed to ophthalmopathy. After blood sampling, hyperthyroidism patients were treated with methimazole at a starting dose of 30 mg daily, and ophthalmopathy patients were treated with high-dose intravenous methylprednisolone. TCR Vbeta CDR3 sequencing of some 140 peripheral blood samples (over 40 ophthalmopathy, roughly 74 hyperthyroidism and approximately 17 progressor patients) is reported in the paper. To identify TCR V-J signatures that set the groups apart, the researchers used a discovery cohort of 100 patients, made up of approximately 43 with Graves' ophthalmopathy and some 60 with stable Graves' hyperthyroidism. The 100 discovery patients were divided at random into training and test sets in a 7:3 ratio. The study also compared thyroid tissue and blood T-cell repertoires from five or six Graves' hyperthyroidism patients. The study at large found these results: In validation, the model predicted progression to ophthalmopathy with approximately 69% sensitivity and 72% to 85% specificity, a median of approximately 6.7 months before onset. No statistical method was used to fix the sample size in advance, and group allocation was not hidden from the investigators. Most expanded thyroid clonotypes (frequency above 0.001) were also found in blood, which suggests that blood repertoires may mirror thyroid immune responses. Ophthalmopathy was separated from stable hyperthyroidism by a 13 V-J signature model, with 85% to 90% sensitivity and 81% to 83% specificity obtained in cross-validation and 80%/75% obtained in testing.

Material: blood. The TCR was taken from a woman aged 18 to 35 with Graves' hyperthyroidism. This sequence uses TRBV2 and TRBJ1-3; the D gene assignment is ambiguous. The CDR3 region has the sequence CASSDSSQRNTIYF. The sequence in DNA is TGTGCCAGCAGTGACTCCTCCCAAAGAAACACCATATATTTT.